These T cell receptor beta chains were read from a single sample in a study of blood T cell repertoires in COVID-19. Here immunoSEQ multiplex PCR was the method, and the copy in TCRdb shows in-frame clones only, minus some. The data hold about 58,000 clones, with more than 70% observed a single time. Sequenced sample: peripheral blood. The receptors come from a man in his forties with active COVID-19. Both conserved end residues are part of each CDR3. D genes are given only for firm matches. Size values are once, few and many counts, or a class for expanded clones, and some rows have none.

NA	NA	TRBV7-3	15	TRBJ2-7	TGTGCCAGCAGCCCTTCTAGCGTCCTTTCCTACGAGCAGTACTTC	CASSPSSVLSYEQYF
TRBD2	NA	TRBV6-6	15	TRBJ2-7	TGTGCCAGCAGGGCCGGACTAGCGGTTTCCTACGAGCAGTACTTC	CASRAGLAVSYEQYF
NA	NA	TRBV20-1	11	TRBJ2-7	TGCAGTGCTAGAGATCCCCGCGAGCAGTACTTC	CSARDPREQYF
TRBD2	NA	TRBV2	17	TRBJ2-5	TGTGCCAGCAGTGAAAGTGGTCTAGCGGGAGACCAAGAGACCCAGTACTTC	CASSESGLAGDQETQYF
NA	once	TRBV18	14	TRBJ2-1	TGTGCCAGCTCACCGGACTACCAATACAATGAGCAGTTCTTC	CASSPDYQYNEQFF
NA	NA	TRBV27	13	TRBJ2-1	TGTGCCAGCAGTCCGCCGTACGGCAATGAGCAGTTCTTC	CASSPPYGNEQFF
TRBD1	NA	TRBV5-1	15	TRBJ1-2	TGCGCCAGCAGCCGGGATACAGGGGGCGTAGGTGGCTACACCTTC	CASSRDTGGVGGYTF
NA	NA	TRBV9	15	TRBJ2-1	TGTGCCAGCAGCGTAGGCGGGGGCACCTACAATGAGCAGTTCTTC	CASSVGGGTYNEQFF
NA	NA	TRBV28	14	TRBJ2-5	TGTGCCAGCAGTTGGGCCAGAGATCCAGAGACCCAGTACTTC	CASSWARDPETQYF
NA	NA	TRBV25-1	16	TRBJ1-3	TGTGCCAGCAGTGAGGGGGCTCGGATCTCTGGAAACACCATATATTTT	CASSEGARISGNTIYF
NA	NA	TRBV5-6	14	TRBJ2-5	TGTGCCAGCAGCCCACGTCCAGACTCCCCGACCCAGTACTTC	CASSPRPDSPTQYF
TRBD1	NA	TRBV7-9	14	TRBJ1-2	TGTGCCAGCAGCTCCGACAGGGGTGGCTATGGCTACACCTTC	CASSSDRGGYGYTF